This TCR beta chain was identified in a study of regulatory T cells in long-lasting Graves disease. Construction of TCR beta libraries relied on iRepertoire HTBI primers and on Arm-PCR targeting CDR3 regions. TCRdb processed the multiplex PCR reads anew with MiXCR; each CDR3 protein has one entry. Found here are 300,000 to 400,000 distinct CDR3 sequences, 15% to 17% of them singletons; the top ten hold 20% to 25%. Time point defined: newly diagnosed GD, antithyroid drugs for less than 3 months. PBMC RNA was the source of the TCR library. American Thyroid Association guidelines served as the basis for diagnosing Graves' disease. This clonotype was counted at least ten times. CDR1 and CDR2 from the germline V gene are KGHDR and SFDVKD. V was clipped by 4 bases and J by 7 bases; unmatched bases: 13. The CDR3 loop spans 16 amino acids.

This TCR was sampled from a female donor with Graves disease. Sequencing was performed on peripheral blood mononuclear cells (PBMCs), taken at new diagnosis, from a patient treated with antithyroid drugs. The chain joins TRBV24-1 to TRBJ2-5; the match to TRBD1 covers 8 bases. This CDR3 reads CATSDPGTGPSGTQYF. CDR3 DNA: TGTGCCACCAGTGACCCCGGGACAGGTCCCTCGGGGACCCAGTACTTC.